This record concerns one T cell receptor beta chain sequence. No antigen is known for it. The germline V gene encodes CDR1 MNHEY and CDR2 SVGAGI. The CDR3 runs to 14 residues. J gave up 7 bases and V 4 bases, and 5 bases lay outside the gene matches. At the Johns Hopkins FTIC core, DNA taken from cultured CD4+ T cells was sequenced by way of the Oncomine TCR Beta short-read assay. Genomic DNA from cultured CD4+ T cells was extracted. In TCRdb, the PCR reads were re-called with MiXCR into one record per CDR3 protein. The table includes about 12,000 distinct CDR3 sequences, 50% detected once. The source of the sample is a study of vaccination and CD4 T cells after COVID-19. Study information: Some control cultures received a CEFX pool, which served as the positive control. Others received an HIV-1 Nef pool or no peptide.

Stated treatment: 10-day PBMC culture with coronavirus spike peptide pools or control peptides (ViraFEST assay). What was sequenced was CD4+ T cells from blood, cultured in vitro. This sequence originates from a human donor who had recovered from COVID-19. The chain employs TRBV6-5 and TRBJ1-4; 8 nucleotides match TRBD1. This CDR3 is CASSFRGHSEKLFF. CDR3 nucleotides: TGTGCCAGCAGTTTCAGGGGGCACAGTGAAAAACTGTTTTTT.